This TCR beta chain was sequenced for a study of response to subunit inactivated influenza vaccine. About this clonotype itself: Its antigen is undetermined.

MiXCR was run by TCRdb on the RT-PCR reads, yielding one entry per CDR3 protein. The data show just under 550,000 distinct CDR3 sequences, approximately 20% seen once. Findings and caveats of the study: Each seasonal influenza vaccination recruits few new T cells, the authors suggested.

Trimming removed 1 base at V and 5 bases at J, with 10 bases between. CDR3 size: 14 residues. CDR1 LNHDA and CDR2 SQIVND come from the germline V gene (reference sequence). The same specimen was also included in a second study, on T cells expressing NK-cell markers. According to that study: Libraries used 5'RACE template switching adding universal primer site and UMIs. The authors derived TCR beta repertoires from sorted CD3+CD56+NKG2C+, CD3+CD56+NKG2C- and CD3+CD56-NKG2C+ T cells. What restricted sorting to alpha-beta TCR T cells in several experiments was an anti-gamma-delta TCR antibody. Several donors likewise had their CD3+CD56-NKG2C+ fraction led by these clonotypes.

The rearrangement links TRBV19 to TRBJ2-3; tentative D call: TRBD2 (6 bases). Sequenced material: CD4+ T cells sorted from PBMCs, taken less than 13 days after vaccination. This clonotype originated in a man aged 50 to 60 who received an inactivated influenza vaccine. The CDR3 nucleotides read TGTGCCAGTAGTATAGGGAGTAGCGGAGATACGCAGTATTTT. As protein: CASSIGSSGDTQYF.